The entry that follows covers one TCR beta chain sequence. With 0 bases removed from V and 0 bases from J, the gap between germline ends came to 9 bases. Per germline, CDR1 MNHNS and CDR2 SASEGT. The CDR3 has 17 amino acids. The record originates from a study of blood T cells in healthy people across ages. Combining a sample-barcoded 5' primer with a J-beta primer mix, a second PCR ran for 7 to 11 cycles. Via MiXCR, TCRdb re-called the 5' RACE reads, giving one row per CDR3 protein. In the table there are fewer than 1.5 million distinct CDR3 sequences, about 40% of which are singletons. The TCR was taken from a woman aged 18 to 35 in good health. The V and J genes are TRBV6-1 and TRBJ2-6; no clear D gene. The sequenced sample was blood. The CDR3 sequence is CASSEAITASGANVLTF. CDR3 DNA: TGTGCCAGCAGTGAAGCCATCACAGCCTCTGGGGCCAACGTCCTGACTTTC.